The sequence of this TCR beta chain was determined in a study of cytomegalovirus exposure and HLA in healthy donors. General study findings and limits: After further analysis at a later stage, 15,000 to 20,000 TCR beta sequences were associated with HLA alleles at 0.05 false discovery rate.

In the PCR, 60 Vbeta and 13 Jbeta primers were used. Sequencing used immunoSEQ multiplex PCR; TCRdb keeps in-frame clones, though not all of them. In the table there are 150,000 to 200,000 clones, about 85% of which are singletons. Germline assignment: CDR1 SGHAT and CDR2 FQDESV (reference sequence). Trimming removed 9 bases from V and 4 bases from J; junction bases left unmatched: 4. This CDR3 region has 12 residues. A note on this clone: Antigen unknown.

The TCR comes from a male donor in good health and CMV-seropositive. The V and J genes are TRBV11-1 and TRBJ1-1; 8 bases map to TRBD1. The source material was PBMCs. In DNA, the CDR3 is TGTGCCAGTGACAGGGGCGGCACTGAAGCTTTCTTT. It encodes CASDRGGTEAFF. Combining the CDR3 with reference TRBV11-1 and TRBJ1-1 gives the whole variable domain EAEVAQSPRYKITEKSQAVAFWCDPISGHATLYWYRQILGQGPELLVQFQDESVVDDSQLPKDRFSAERLKGVDSTLKIQPAELGDSAMYLCASDRGGTEAFFGQGTRLTVV.